The 25 T cell receptor beta chains in this list originate from one sample, sequenced in a study of spatial heterogeneity in lung cancer. Overall study findings and caveats: Tumor mutation counts were tracked by expanded intratumoral alpha and beta TCR counts.

Time point here: sample taken at primary tumor resection. TCRdb reanalysed the 5' RACE reads using MiXCR and keeps one entry per CDR3 protein. Of some 1,500 distinct CDR3 sequences listed, around 20% were seen once; the top ten hold roughly 22%. No antigen is known for these receptors. Sequences were derived from lung tumor tissue, sampled at surgery. Receptors were obtained from a male donor with early-stage non-small cell lung cancer.

This clonotype qualifies as large. Because this beta chain is a stray read in a library intended to capture alpha chains, its abundance should not be given much weight. This chain connects TRBV24-1 to TRBJ1-6; TRBD1 matches at 10 bases. There are 14 residues in the CDR3. Germline values: CDR1 KGHDR, CDR2 SFDVKD. Trimming removed 7 bases from V and 8 bases from J; junction bases left unmatched: 4. For the CDR3, the DNA is TGTGCCACCAGAGGGACAGGGGATGATTCACCCCTCCACTTT. Amino acid sequence: CATRGTGDDSPLHF.

With respect to this clonotype: This beta chain appears as a stray read in a library generated for alpha chains; its size is not informative. The V and J genes are TRBV10-3 and TRBJ1-5; TRBD1 aligns across 9 bases. V trimming: 10 bases; J trimming: 3 bases; junction bases outside the gene matches: 4. The CDR3 extends over 13 amino acids. The germline CDR1 and CDR2 sequences are ENHRY and SYGVKD. The CDR3 DNA reads as TGTGCCACCACAGGGGGCTCCAATCAGCCCCAGCATTTT. Translated, it gives CATTGGSNQPQHF.

This clonotype is classed as medium-sized. In a library made to pick up alpha chains, this beta chain is a stray read with a size that means little. The chain couples TRBV7-8 to TRBJ2-7, with D maybe TRBD2 (6 bases). The CDR3 is 13 residues long. Germline loops: CDR1 SGHVS, CDR2 FQNEAQ. V was clipped by 0 bases and J by 6 bases, with 9 bases between them. CDR3 DNA: TGTGCCAGCAGCTTAGCTTCCGGGGGCGAGCAGTACTTC. Its protein product is CASSLASGGEQYF.

This clonotype ranks as medium-sized (0.01 to 0.1%). The library was built for alpha chains, so this beta chain is an off-target read and its size means little. This chain links TRBV10-3 with TRBJ1-5; 7 bases agree with TRBD1. Germline trimming cut 6 bases from V and 7 bases from J; bases unmatched to any gene: 9. The length of the CDR3 is 14 residues. CDR1 is ENHRY and CDR2 is SYGVKD in the germline V gene. The CDR3 DNA is TGTGCCATCAGCCGACAGGGAAGGGGCCAGCCCCAGCATTTT. This codes for CAISRQGRGQPQHF.

This clonotype qualifies as medium-sized. In a library made to pick up alpha chains, this beta chain is a stray read with a size that means little. The rearrangement links TRBV11-2 to TRBJ2-5; D is undetermined. CDR3 length: 15 residues. The V end lost 1 base, the J end lost 5 bases, and 14 bases lay between the germline ends. Germline CDR1 SGHAT, CDR2 FQNNGV. CDR3 DNA: TGTGCCAGCAGCTTAGGTGTAGAATCGAGGGAGACCCAGTACTTC. It is translated as CASSLGVESRETQYF.

By sample fraction, this clonotype is medium-sized. Little can be read into the size of this beta chain, an off-target read in a library designed for alpha chains. The chain uses TRBV9 and TRBJ1-1, with 7 bases that match TRBD1. Per the germline V gene, CDR1 is SGDLS and CDR2 is YYNGEE. There are 12 residues in the CDR3. Trimming at V came to 3 bases and at J to 8 bases, leaving 4 bases not matched to a gene. CDR3 coding DNA: TGTGCCAGCAGCGCTATGACAGGGGAAGCTTTCTTT. This encodes CASSAMTGEAFF.

By its share, this clonotype is medium-sized. The size of this beta chain means little, since it is a stray read in a library made for alpha chains. The chain uses TRBV28 and TRBJ1-5; D is unresolved. From germline, CDR1 is MDHEN and CDR2 SYDVKM. Trimming stripped 4 bases from V and 3 bases from J, with 10 bases between. The CDR3 spans 14 residues. The CDR3: CASSWAGFNQPQHF. The CDR3, as DNA: TGTGCCAGCAGTTGGGCAGGATTCAATCAGCCCCAGCATTTT.

A remark on this clonotype: A library prepared for alpha chains yielded this beta chain as an off-target read; its size is of little meaning. V usage is TRBV12-3 or TRBV12-4 and J usage is TRBJ2-1; weak D call: TRBD2 (6 bases). Trimming shortened V by 0 bases and J by 7 bases, and 16 bases separated the two germline ends. CDR3 length: 16 amino acids. This CDR3 is CASSLAQVAGRNEQFF. The CDR3, as DNA: TGTGCCAGCAGTTTAGCGCAGGTTGCGGGGAGGAATGAGCAGTTCTTC.

This clonotype qualifies as medium-sized. The library was designed around alpha chains, so this beta chain is a stray read whose abundance carries little weight. This chain uses TRBV6-2 or TRBV6-3 with TRBJ2-2; TRBD2 is a possible D gene (5 bases). Germline values: CDR1 MNHEY, CDR2 SVGEGT. V dropped 5 bases and J dropped 6 bases, with 13 bases sitting between them. This CDR3 has 14 amino acids. The CDR3 reads CASSQTTRSGELFF. CDR3 sequence (DNA): TGTGCCAGCAGTCAAACCACTAGATCCGGGGAGCTGTTTTTT.

In its sample, this clonotype ranks as medium-sized. Little can be read into the size of this beta chain, an off-target read in a library designed for alpha chains. DNA of the CDR3: TGTGCCAGCAGTCCCCACCGATACGAGCAGTACGTC. It codes for CASSPHRYEQYV. The chain is built from TRBV28 and TRBJ2-7; no reliable D call. Germline V gives CDR1 MDHEN, CDR2 SYDVKM. CDR3 size: 12 residues. The V end was cut by 5 bases, the J end by 4 bases, with 9 bases between.

This clonotype counts as medium-sized. A library made for alpha chains picked up this beta chain off target, so its size means little. V and J are TRBV2 and TRBJ2-5; no clear D. This CDR3 spans 13 amino acids. V lost 2 bases and J 7 bases, leaving 11 bases between the germline ends. Germline V CDR1 and CDR2: SNHLY, FYNNEI. This chain's CDR3 is CASSESPRVTQYF. The DNA for the CDR3 is TGTGCCAGCAGTGAATCCCCCCGCGTGACCCAGTACTTC.

By proportion, this clonotype is medium-sized. This beta chain is a stray sequence in a library constructed for alpha chains; its clone size is not meaningful. The chain combines TRBV5-1 with TRBJ1-1; the match to TRBD1 covers 7 bases. The CDR3 runs 15 residues. V dropped 0 bases and J dropped 3; count of bases not matched to a gene: 5. Per the germline V gene, CDR1 is SGHRS and CDR2 is YFSETQ. This CDR3 is CASSLADTGDTEAFF. The CDR3 DNA reads as TGCGCCAGCAGCTTGGCAGATACAGGGGACACTGAAGCTTTCTTT.

This clonotype is medium-sized. This beta chain is an unintended read in a library built for alpha chains; its size means little. This chain connects TRBV7-2 to TRBJ1-4, with 7 bases fitting TRBD1. CDR1 is SGHTA, CDR2 FQGNSA, per germline. The CDR3 contains 15 residues. V shed 5 bases, J shed 6 bases, and the junction held 9 bases outside the gene matches. This CDR3 is CASSPPGTAYEKLFF. In DNA form, the CDR3 reads TGTGCCAGCAGCCCCCCCGGGACAGCTTATGAAAAACTGTTTTTT.

By frequency in the sample, this clonotype is medium-sized. Since the library was made to target alpha chains, this beta chain is a stray read and its abundance is not meaningful. The genes are TRBV11-2 and TRBJ1-2, with 8 bases matching TRBD1. The CDR3 contains 16 residues. V lost 1 base to trimming and J lost 7 bases; unmatched junction nucleotides: 11. The germline V gene has CDR1 SGHAT and CDR2 FQNNGV. CDR3 coding DNA: TGTGCCAGCAGCTTAGGACAGGGGATCAGAATAGGTGGCTACACCTTC. This codes for CASSLGQGIRIGGYTF.

This clonotype is categorized as medium-sized. This beta chain lies outside the target of a library built for alpha chains; its clone size means little. The V call is TRBV28, the J call TRBJ2-3; maybe TRBD2 (6 bases). The CDR3 length is 14 residues. The V gene lost 6 bases and the J gene lost 3 bases, with 13 bases spanning the gap. The V gene's germline CDR1 is MDHEN and CDR2 SYDVKM. The CDR3 sequence: CASSPSGRTDTQYF. For the CDR3, the DNA is TGTGCCAGCAGCCCAAGCGGGCGGACAGATACGCAGTATTTT.

In its sample, this clonotype ranks as medium-sized. With the library built for alpha chains, this beta chain is off target and its frequency is not meaningful. The rearrangement links TRBV11-2 to TRBJ2-7; no clear D gene. The V and J ends lost 2 bases and 4 bases respectively, with 12 bases between them. The CDR3 contains 14 residues. Germline assignment: CDR1 SGHAT and CDR2 FQNNGV. CDR3 nucleotides: TGTGCCAGCAGCTTATTGGCTAGAAAATACGAGCAGTACTTC. Protein: CASSLLARKYEQYF. Full variable domain (outside the CDR3, taken from reference TRBV11-2 and TRBJ2-7): EAGVAQSPRYKIIEKRQSVAFWCNPISGHATLYWYQQILGQGPKLLIQFQNNGVVDDSQLPKDRFSAERLKGVDSTLKIQPAKLEDSAVYLCASSLLARKYEQYFGPGTRLTVT.

This clonotype rates as large (0.1 to 1%). This beta chain turned up in a library designed for alpha chains; as an off-target read, its abundance says little. V is TRBV29-1 and J is TRBJ1-3; tentatively, D is TRBD1 (6 bases). CDR3 size: 14 residues. The germline V gene has CDR1 SQVTM and CDR2 ANQGSEA. Deletions cut 6 bases from V and 4 bases from J, with 16 bases between. The CDR3 nucleotides read TGCAGCGTAAAGGACCAAGACAGGGGAAACACCATATATTTT. Its translation: CSVKDQDRGNTIYF. Variable domain in full (rest from reference TRBV29-1 and TRBJ1-3): SAVISQKPSRDICQRGTSLTIQCQVDSQVTMMFWYRQQPGQSLTLIATANQGSEATYESGFVIDKFPISRPNLTFSTLTVSNMSPEDSSIYLCSVKDQDRGNTIYFGEGSWLTVV.

With regard to this clonotype: Within a library made for alpha chains, this beta chain is off target, and its count is uninformative. The chain has TRBV28 and TRBJ2-6; no definite D call. CDR3 length equals 15 residues. The ends were cut back, 1 base at V and 0 bases at J, with 4 bases in the middle. Looked up from germline, CDR1 is MDHEN and CDR2 is SYDVKM. The DNA for the CDR3 is TGTGCCAGCAGTTTATTTACCTCTGGGGCCAACGTCCTGACTTTC. Encoded protein: CASSLFTSGANVLTF.

Within the sample, this clonotype is medium-sized (0.01 to 0.1%). This beta chain represents an off-target read in a library built for alpha chains; its size is of limited meaning. The chain has TRBV5-1 and TRBJ1-5, with D possibly TRBD1 on 5 matching bases. Trimming shortened V by 0 bases and J by 0 bases, and 7 bases separated the two germline ends. Germline lookup yields CDR1 SGHRS and CDR2 YFSETQ. CDR3 length equals 15 residues. The chain's CDR3 is CASSLEGASNQPQHF. In DNA form, the CDR3 reads TGCGCCAGCAGCTTGGAAGGGGCTAGCAATCAGCCCCAGCATTTT.

In regard to this clonotype: This beta chain is a stray sequence in a library constructed for alpha chains; its clone size is not meaningful. The chain carries TRBV4-2 and TRBJ1-1, with D hard to call. Germline assignment: CDR1 LGHNA and CDR2 YNFKEQ. The CDR3 loop spans 13 amino acids. V was shortened by 6 bases and J by 1 base, with 9 bases between the two germline ends. The DNA for the CDR3 is TGTGCCAGCAGGGACTTAACGAACACTGAAGCTTTCTTT. Protein: CASRDLTNTEAFF.

This clonotype was observed a handful of times. The size of this beta chain means little, since it is a stray read in a library made for alpha chains. V is TRBV12-3 or TRBV12-4 and J is TRBJ2-4, with TRBD1 matching over 9 bases. The CDR3 spans 15 residues. The V gene end was trimmed by 5 bases and the J gene end by 3 bases; junction bases not matched to a gene: 5. CDR3 protein: CASSGDRGSKNIQYF. Here the CDR3 DNA reads TGTGCCAGCAGTGGAGACAGGGGGAGCAAAAACATTCAGTACTTC.

On this clonotype itself: The size of this beta chain means little, since it is a stray read in a library made for alpha chains. J is TRBJ1-2 and V is TRBV27; maybe TRBD1 (5 bases). V lost 4 bases to trimming and J lost 2 bases, with 8 bases between them. This CDR3 is 13 amino acids long. The germline V gene has CDR1 MNHEY and CDR2 SMNVEV (reference sequence). CDR3 sequence: CASSYSGNYGYTF. CDR3 coding DNA: TGTGCCAGCAGTTATTCAGGGAACTATGGCTACACCTTC.

A word on this clonotype: The size of this beta chain means little, since it is a stray read in a library made for alpha chains. The chain is built from TRBV5-1 and TRBJ2-3, with D perhaps TRBD2 (5 bases). The CDR3 is 15 residues long. The germline V and J ends were trimmed by 7 bases and 2 bases, with 17 bases remaining between them. Germline V gene lookup returns CDR1 SGHRS and CDR2 YFSETQ. This CDR3 reads CASGLSGEPTDTQYF. The CDR3 coding sequence is TGCGCCAGCGGGTTATCCGGGGAGCCCACAGATACGCAGTATTTT.

As for this clonotype: This beta chain slipped into a library made for alpha chains as a stray read, so its size is not meaningful. CDR3 sequence (DNA): TGTGCCAGCTCACCAGCGGAGGGCCTCGCTGGAAACACCATATATTTT. This gives the protein CASSPAEGLAGNTIYF. The chain combines TRBV18 with TRBJ1-3; D is unresolved. The CDR3 runs to 16 residues. Germline loops: CDR1 KGHSH, CDR2 LQKENI. Deletions cut 2 bases from V and 2 bases from J, with 13 bases between.

This clonotype was counted between two and nine times. Because the library targeted alpha chains, this beta chain is an off-target read whose size means little. The chain has TRBV4-3 and TRBJ1-1; no reliable D call. The V end lost 0 bases, the J end lost 0 bases, and 5 bases lay between the germline ends. The CDR3 length is 14 residues. Germline V gene sequence: CDR1 LGHNA, CDR2 YSLEER. CDR3: CASSQDRLNTEAFF. Written as DNA, the CDR3 is TGCGCCAGCAGCCAAGACAGGTTGAACACTGAAGCTTTCTTT.